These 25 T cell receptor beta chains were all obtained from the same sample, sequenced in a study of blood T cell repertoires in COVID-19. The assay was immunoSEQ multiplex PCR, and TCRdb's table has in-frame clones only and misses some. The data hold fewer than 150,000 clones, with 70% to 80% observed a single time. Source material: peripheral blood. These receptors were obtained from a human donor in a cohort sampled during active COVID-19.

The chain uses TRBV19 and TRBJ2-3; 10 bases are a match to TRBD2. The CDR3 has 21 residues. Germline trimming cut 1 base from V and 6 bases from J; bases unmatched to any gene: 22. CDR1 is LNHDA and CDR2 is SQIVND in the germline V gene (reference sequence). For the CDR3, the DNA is TGTGCCAGTAGTATAGTAACCTGGCTAGCGGGGGCCGTAAGGCCGTCCGATACGCAGTATTTT. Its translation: CASSIVTWLAGAVRPSDTQYF.

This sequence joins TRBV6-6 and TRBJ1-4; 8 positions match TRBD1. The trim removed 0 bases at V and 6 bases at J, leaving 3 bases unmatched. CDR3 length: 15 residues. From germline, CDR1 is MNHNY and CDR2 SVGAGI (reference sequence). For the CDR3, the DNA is TGTGCCAGCAGTTACTCCAGGGGGCGCGATGAAAAACTGTTTTTT. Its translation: CASSYSRGRDEKLFF.

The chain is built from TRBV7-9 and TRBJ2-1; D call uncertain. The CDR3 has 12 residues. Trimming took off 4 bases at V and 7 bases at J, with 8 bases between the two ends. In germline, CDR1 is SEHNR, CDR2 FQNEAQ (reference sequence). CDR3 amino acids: CASSSLENEQFF. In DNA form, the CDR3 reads TGTGCCAGCAGCTCCCTGGAGAATGAGCAGTTCTTC.

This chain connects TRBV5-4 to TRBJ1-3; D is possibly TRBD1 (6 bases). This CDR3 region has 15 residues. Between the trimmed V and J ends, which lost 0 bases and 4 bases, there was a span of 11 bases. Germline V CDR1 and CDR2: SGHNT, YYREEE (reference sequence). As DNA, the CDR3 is TGTGCCAGCAGCTTGGTCGGTCAGGGGGGAAACACCATATATTTT. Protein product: CASSLVGQGGNTIYF.

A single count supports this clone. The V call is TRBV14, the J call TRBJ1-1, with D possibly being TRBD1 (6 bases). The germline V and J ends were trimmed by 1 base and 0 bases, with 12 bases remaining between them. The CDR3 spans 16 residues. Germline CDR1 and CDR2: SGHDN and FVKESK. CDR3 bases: TGTGCCAGCAGCCAAGTCAGGGGATACCTGAACACTGAAGCTTTCTTT. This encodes CASSQVRGYLNTEAFF.

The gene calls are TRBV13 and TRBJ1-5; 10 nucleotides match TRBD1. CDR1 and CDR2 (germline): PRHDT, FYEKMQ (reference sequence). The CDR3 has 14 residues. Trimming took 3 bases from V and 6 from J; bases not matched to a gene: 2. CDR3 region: CASSFGTGVQPQHF. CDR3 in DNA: TGTGCCAGCAGCTTCGGGACAGGGGTTCAGCCCCAGCATTTT.

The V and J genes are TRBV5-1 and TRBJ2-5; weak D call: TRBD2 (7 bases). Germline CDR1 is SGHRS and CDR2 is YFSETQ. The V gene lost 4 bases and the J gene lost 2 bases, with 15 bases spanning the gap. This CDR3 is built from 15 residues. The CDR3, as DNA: TGCGCCAGCAGCCCCTGGGGGGGGCGTCAAGAGACCCAGTACTTC. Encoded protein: CASSPWGGRQETQYF.

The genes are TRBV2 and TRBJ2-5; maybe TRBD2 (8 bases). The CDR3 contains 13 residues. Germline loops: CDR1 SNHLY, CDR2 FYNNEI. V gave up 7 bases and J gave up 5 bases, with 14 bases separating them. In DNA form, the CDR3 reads TGTGCCAGCATCCGGGGGGGACAGGAGACCCAGTACTTC. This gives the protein CASIRGGQETQYF.

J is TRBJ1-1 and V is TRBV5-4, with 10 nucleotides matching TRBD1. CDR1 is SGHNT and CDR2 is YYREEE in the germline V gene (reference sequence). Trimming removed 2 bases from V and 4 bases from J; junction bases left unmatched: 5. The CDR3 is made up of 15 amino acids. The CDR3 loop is CASSLDRGRGTEAFF. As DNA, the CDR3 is TGTGCCAGCAGCTTAGACAGGGGGCGAGGCACTGAAGCTTTCTTT. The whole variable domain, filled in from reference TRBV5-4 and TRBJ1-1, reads ETGVTQSPTHLIKTRGQQVTLRCSSQSGHNTVSWYQQALGQGPQFIFQYYREEENGRGNFPPRFSGLQFPNYSSELNVNALELDDSALYLCASSLDRGRGTEAFFGQGTRLTVV.

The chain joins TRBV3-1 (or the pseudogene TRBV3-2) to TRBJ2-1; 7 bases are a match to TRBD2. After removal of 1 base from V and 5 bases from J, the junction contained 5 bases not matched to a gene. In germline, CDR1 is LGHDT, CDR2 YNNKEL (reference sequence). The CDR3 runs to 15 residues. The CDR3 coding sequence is TGTGCCAGCAGCCAAGGGGCGGGGGATCACAATGAGCAGTTCTTC. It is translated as CASSQGAGDHNEQFF.

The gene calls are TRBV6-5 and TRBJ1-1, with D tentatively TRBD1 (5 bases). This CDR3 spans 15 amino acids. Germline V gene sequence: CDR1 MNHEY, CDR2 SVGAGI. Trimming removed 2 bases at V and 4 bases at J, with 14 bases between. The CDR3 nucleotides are TGTGCCAGCAGTTACACCAGGGAATTGGTCACTGAAGCTTTCTTT. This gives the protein CASSYTRELVTEAFF.

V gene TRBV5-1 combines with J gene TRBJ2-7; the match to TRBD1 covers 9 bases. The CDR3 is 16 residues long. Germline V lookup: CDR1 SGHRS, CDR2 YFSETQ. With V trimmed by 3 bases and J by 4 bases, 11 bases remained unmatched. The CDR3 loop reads CASSSESGTGSYEQYF. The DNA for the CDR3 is TGCGCCAGCAGCTCGGAATCCGGGACAGGGTCATACGAGCAGTACTTC.

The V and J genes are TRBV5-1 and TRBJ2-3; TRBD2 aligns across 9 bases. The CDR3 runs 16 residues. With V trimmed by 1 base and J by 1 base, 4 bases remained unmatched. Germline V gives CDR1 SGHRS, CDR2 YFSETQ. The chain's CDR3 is CASSLLASGGTDTQYF. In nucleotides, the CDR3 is TGCGCCAGCAGCTTGTTGGCTAGCGGGGGCACAGATACGCAGTATTTT.

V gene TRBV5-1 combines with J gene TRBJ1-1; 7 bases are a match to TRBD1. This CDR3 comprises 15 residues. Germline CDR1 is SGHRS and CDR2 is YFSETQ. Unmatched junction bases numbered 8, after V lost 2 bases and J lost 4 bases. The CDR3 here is CASSFRQGEGTEAFF. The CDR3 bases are TGCGCCAGCAGCTTCCGACAGGGTGAGGGCACTGAAGCTTTCTTT.

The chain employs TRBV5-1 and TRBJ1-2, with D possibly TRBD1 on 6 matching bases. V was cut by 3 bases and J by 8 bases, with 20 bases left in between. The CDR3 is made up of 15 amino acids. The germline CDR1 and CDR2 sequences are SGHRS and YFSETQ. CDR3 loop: CASSSRGQGLTGYTF. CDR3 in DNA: TGCGCCAGCAGCTCGCGGGGGCAGGGGCTTACCGGCTACACCTTC.

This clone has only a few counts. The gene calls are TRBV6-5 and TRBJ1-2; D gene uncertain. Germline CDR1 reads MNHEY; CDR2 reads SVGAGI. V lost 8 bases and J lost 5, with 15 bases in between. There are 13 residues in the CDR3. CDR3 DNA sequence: TGTGCCAGCTCTGGGCCGCCTGGGTATGGCTACACCTTC. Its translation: CASSGPPGYGYTF.

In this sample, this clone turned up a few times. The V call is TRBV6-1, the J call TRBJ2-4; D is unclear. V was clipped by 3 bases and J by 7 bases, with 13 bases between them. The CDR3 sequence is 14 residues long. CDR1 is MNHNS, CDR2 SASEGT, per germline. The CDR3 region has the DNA TGTGCCAGCAGTGAGGCAGCCACACAGAACATTCAGTACTTC. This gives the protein CASSEAATQNIQYF.

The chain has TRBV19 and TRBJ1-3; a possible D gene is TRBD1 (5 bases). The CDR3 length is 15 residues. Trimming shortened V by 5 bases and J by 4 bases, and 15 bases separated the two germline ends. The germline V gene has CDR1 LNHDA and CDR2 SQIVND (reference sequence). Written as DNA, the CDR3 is TGTGCCAGTAGTCACCCCGGGGGAGAGGGAAACACCATATATTTT. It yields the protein CASSHPGGEGNTIYF.

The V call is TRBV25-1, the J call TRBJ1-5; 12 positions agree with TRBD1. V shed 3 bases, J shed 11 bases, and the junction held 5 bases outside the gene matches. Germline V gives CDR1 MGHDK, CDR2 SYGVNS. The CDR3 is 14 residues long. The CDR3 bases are TGTGCCAGCAGTGAGGGACAGGGGGCCCTAGCCCAGCATTTT. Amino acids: CASSEGQGALAQHF.

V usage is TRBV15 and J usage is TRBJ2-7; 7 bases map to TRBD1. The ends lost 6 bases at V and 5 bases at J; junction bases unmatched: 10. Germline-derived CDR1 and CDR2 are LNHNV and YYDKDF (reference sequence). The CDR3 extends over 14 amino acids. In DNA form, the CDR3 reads TGTGCCACCAGTATGGGACAGAGGCCTGACGAGCAGTACTTC. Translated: CATSMGQRPDEQYF.

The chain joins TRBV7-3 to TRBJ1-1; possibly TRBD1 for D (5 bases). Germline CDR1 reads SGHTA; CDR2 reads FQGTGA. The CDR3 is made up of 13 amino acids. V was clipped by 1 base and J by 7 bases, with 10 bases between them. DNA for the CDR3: TGTGCCAGCAGCTTAAGTTGGGGGGATGAAGCTTTCTTT. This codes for CASSLSWGDEAFF.

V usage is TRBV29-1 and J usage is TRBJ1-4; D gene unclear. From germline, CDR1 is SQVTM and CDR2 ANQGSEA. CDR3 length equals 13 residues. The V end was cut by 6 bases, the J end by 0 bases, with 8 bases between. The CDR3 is CSVRTTTNEKLFF. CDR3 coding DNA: TGCAGCGTCCGGACTACAACTAATGAAAAACTGTTTTTT.

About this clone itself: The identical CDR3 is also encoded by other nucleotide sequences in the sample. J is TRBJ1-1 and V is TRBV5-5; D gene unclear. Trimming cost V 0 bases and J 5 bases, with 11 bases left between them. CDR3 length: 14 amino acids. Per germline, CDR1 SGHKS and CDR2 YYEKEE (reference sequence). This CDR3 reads CASSLVRGRTEAFF. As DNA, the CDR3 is TGTGCCAGCAGCTTGGTACGGGGTCGGACTGAAGCTTTCTTT.

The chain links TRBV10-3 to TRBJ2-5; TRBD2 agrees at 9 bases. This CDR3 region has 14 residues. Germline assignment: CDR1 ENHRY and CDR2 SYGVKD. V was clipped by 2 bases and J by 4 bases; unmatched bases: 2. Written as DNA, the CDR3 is TGTGCCATCAGTGAGGCGGGGGGGGGAGAGACCCAGTACTTC. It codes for CAISEAGGGETQYF.

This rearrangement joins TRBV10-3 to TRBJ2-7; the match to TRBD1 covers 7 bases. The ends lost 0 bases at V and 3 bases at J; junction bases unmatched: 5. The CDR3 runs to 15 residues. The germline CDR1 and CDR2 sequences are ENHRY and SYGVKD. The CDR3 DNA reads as TGTGCCATCAGTGAGTCCGTGACAGGGCTCTACGAGCAGTACTTC. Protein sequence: CAISESVTGLYEQYF.